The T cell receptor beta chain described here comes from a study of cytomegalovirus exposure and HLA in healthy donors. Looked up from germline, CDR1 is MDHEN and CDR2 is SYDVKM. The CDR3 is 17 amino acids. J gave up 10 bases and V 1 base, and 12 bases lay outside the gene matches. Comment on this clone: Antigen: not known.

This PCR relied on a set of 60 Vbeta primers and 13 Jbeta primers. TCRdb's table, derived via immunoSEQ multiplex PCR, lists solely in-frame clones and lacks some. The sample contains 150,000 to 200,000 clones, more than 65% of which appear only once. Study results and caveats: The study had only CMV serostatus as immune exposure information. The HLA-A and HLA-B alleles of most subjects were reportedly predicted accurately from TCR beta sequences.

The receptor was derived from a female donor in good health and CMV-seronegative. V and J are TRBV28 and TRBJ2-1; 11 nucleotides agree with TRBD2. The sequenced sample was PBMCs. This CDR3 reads CASSLYLAGGPKGEQFF. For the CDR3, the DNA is TGTGCCAGCAGTTTATACCTAGCGGGAGGCCCGAAGGGAGAGCAGTTCTTC.